This T cell receptor (beta chain) was recorded in a study of CD8 T cells in Susac syndrome. Study-level results: That the number of individuals in its TCR sequencing and HLA analysis was relatively small was acknowledged by the study.

Sequencing of TCR beta was carried out in blood CD8+ and CD4+ T cells. TEMRA cells were FACS-enriched, and CD8+ and CD4+ T cells were isolated negatively. Concerning this clonotype itself: Its target is not known.

CDR3 length equals 13 residues. Germline CDR1 reads LGHDT; CDR2 reads YNNKEL (reference sequence). Trimming pared 4 bases from V and 9 bases from J, leaving 13 bases between. Random hexamers primed reverse transcription of about 0.5 to 1 ug RNA. The CDR3 of TCR beta was amplified by immunoSEQ multiplex PCR across 54 Vbeta and 13 Jbeta. TCRdb recomputed calls from the immunoSEQ multiplex PCR reads with MiXCR, one row per CDR3 protein. The sample lists 300,000 or so distinct CDR3 sequences, about 90% occurring once. The receptor was derived from a human donor with multiple sclerosis. The sample taken for sequencing was CD4+ T cells from PBMCs. V is TRBV3-1 and J is TRBJ2-4, with D possibly being TRBD2 (7 bases). CDR3 sequence reads: CASSRGGRGIQYF. For the CDR3, the DNA is TGTGCCAGCAGCCGGGGGGGCCGGGGCATTCAGTACTTC.